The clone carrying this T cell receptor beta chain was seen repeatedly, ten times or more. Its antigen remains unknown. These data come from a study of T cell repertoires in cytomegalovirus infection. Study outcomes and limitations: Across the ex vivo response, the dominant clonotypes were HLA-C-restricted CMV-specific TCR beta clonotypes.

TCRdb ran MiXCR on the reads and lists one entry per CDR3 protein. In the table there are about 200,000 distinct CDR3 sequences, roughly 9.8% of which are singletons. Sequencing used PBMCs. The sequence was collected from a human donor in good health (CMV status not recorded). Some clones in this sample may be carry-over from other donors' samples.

The CDR3 reads CASGAGTGSYNEQFF. The CDR3 DNA reads TGTGCCAGCGGCGCCGGGACAGGCAGCTACAATGAGCAGTTCTTC. V gene TRBV7-8 combines with J gene TRBJ2-1, with TRBD1 matching 8 bases. The V gene end was trimmed by 8 bases and the J gene end by 3 bases; junction bases not matched to a gene: 9. CDR1 and CDR2 (germline): SGHVS, FQNEAQ. The CDR3 contains 15 residues.